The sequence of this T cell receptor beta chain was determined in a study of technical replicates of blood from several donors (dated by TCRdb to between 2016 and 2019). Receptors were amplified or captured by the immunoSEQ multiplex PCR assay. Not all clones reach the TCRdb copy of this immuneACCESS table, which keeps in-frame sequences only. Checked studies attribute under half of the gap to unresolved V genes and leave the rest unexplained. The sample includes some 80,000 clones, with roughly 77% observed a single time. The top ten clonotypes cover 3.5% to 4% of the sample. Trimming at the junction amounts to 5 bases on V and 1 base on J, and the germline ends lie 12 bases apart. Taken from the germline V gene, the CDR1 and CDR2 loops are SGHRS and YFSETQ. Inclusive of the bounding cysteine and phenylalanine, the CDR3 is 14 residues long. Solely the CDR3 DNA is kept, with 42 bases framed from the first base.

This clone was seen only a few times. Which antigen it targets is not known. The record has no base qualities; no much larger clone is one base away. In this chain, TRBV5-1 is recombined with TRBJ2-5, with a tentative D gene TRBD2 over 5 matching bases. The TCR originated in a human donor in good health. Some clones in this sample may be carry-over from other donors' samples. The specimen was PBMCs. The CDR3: CASRKGSGQETQYF. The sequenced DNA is TGCGCCAGCAGAAAAGGAAGCGGCCAAGAGACCCAGTACTTC. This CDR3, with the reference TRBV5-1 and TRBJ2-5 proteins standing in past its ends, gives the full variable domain KAGVTQTPRYLIKTRGQQVTLSCSPISGHRSVSWYQQTPGQGLQFLFEYFSETQRNKGNFPGRFSGRQFSNSRSEMNVSTLELGDSALYLCASRKGSGQETQYFGPGTRLLVL.